The 2 T cell receptor beta chains reported below all come from one sample, sequenced in a study of T cells after yellow fever vaccination. TCRdb itself ran the 5' RACE reads through MiXCR, one entry per CDR3 protein. Here the sample spans more than 90,000 distinct CDR3 sequences, under 9% being singletons. Here the sequenced sample was CD8+ T cells sorted from PBMCs, taken 45 days after the yellow fever booster vaccination. These receptor sequences come from a man under 40 who received the YFV17D yellow fever vaccine.

This clonotype appeared many times. The chain combines TRBV4-3 with TRBJ2-5, with 9 bases that match TRBD2. The CDR3 has 14 amino acids. Looked up from germline, CDR1 is LGHNA and CDR2 is YSLEER. The V gene end was trimmed by 1 base and the J gene end by 5 bases; junction bases not matched to a gene: 2. The CDR3 sequence: CASSQGTSVETQYF. The DNA for the CDR3 is TGCGCCAGCAGCCAAGGGACTAGCGTGGAGACCCAGTACTTC.

This clonotype was found many times. The V call is TRBV6-5, the J call TRBJ2-6, with 8 nucleotides matching TRBD1. Germline CDR1 MNHEY, CDR2 SVGAGI. The J segment lost 3 bases and the V segment lost 2 bases, leaving 12 bases of the junction unmatched. The CDR3 totals 19 residues. The CDR3 sequence: CASSYTPGTGPFGANVLTF. Here the CDR3 DNA reads TGTGCCAGCAGTTACACCCCGGGGACAGGACCCTTTGGGGCCAACGTCCTGACTTTC.